These 13 T cell receptor beta chains came from one sample sequenced in a study of control samples from healthy donors and cancer patients. The method was immunoSEQ multiplex PCR; TCRdb's version includes in-frame clones alone and lacks a portion of them. The table lists fewer than 150,000 clones, approximately 90% of them singletons. Source material: blood. The source is a man aged 18 to 35 in good health.

As DNA, the CDR3 is TGTGCCAGCAGCAGACTAGCGGGGGCCCTTTATAATGAGCAGTTCTTC. Translation gives CASSRLAGALYNEQFF. The V and J genes are TRBV7-9 and TRBJ2-1; the match to TRBD2 covers 12 bases. The CDR3 has 16 amino acids. Germline assignment: CDR1 SEHNR and CDR2 FQNEAQ (reference sequence). After removal of 5 bases from V and 7 bases from J, the junction contained 9 bases not matched to a gene.

The chain couples TRBV19 to TRBJ2-2; either TRBD1 or TRBD2 may fit D (5 bases each). V shed 10 bases and J shed 3 bases, with 18 bases lying between them. The CDR3 sequence is 15 residues long. Germline CDR1 reads LNHDA; CDR2 reads SQIVND (reference sequence). The CDR3 DNA reads as TGTGCCACAAACCGAGGGGTCGGGGACACCGGGGAGCTGTTTTTT. It is translated as CATNRGVGDTGELFF.

The chain has TRBV5-1 and TRBJ1-2; weak D call: TRBD1 (5 bases). V lost 7 bases and J lost 2, with 9 bases in between. CDR3 size: 12 residues. Germline loops: CDR1 SGHRS, CDR2 YFSETQ. The CDR3 protein is CASGTQNYGYTF. CDR3 nucleotides: TGCGCCAGCGGGACCCAGAACTATGGCTACACCTTC.

V gene TRBV25-1 combines with J gene TRBJ1-6; D gene ambiguous. Trimming removed 3 bases at V and 6 bases at J, with 15 bases between. Germline V lookup: CDR1 MGHDK, CDR2 SYGVNS. The CDR3 runs 16 residues. This CDR3 is CASSDLTRGVNSPLHF. The CDR3 DNA sequence: TGTGCCAGCAGTGATCTTACTCGGGGAGTTAATTCACCCCTCCACTTT. The variable domain in full, completed from reference TRBV25-1 and TRBJ1-6, reads EADIYQTPRYLVIGTGKKITLECSQTMGHDKMYWYQQDPGMELHLIHYSYGVNSTEKGDLSSESTVSRIRTEHFPLTLESARPSHTSQYLCASSDLTRGVNSPLHFGNGTRLTVT.

This clone turned up a few times. The chain joins TRBV6-6 to TRBJ2-7; D is ambiguous. This CDR3 region has 12 residues. Trimming stripped 6 bases from V and 0 bases from J, with 6 bases between. Germline CDR1 and CDR2: MNHNY and SVGAGI (reference sequence). Here the CDR3 DNA reads TGTGCCAGCAGCGATGGCTCCTACGAGCAGTACTTC. Encoded protein: CASSDGSYEQYF.

The rearrangement joins TRBV5-1 to TRBJ2-5; weak D call: TRBD1 (6 bases). In germline, CDR1 is SGHRS, CDR2 YFSETQ. Trimming took off 4 bases at V and 2 bases at J, with 12 bases between the two ends. The CDR3 extends over 14 amino acids. CDR3 sequence reads: CASSLTGRQETQYF. DNA for the CDR3: TGCGCCAGCAGCCTGACAGGTAGACAAGAGACCCAGTACTTC.

The chain couples TRBV19 to TRBJ2-2; D gene ambiguous. The CDR3 is made up of 15 amino acids. The V gene's germline CDR1 is LNHDA and CDR2 SQIVND (reference sequence). The ends were cut back, 5 bases at V and 0 bases at J, with 10 bases in the middle. The CDR3 loop is CASSPRQANTGELFF. The CDR3 region has the DNA TGTGCCAGTAGTCCGAGGCAGGCGAACACCGGGGAGCTGTTTTTT.

The rearrangement links TRBV9 to TRBJ1-2; D unresolved. The ends were cut back, 3 bases at V and 3 bases at J, with 15 bases in the middle. Germline V lookup: CDR1 SGDLS, CDR2 YYNGEE. The CDR3 runs to 15 residues. Here the CDR3 DNA reads TGTGCCAGCAGCGCCCAGTCCGGGGAAGACTATGGCTACACCTTC. Protein: CASSAQSGEDYGYTF.

This clone occurred many times. V gene TRBV10-1 combines with J gene TRBJ2-2, with TRBD2 as a possible D gene (5 bases). Trimming pared 0 bases from V and 3 bases from J, leaving 8 bases between. The V gene's germline CDR1 is WNHNN and CDR2 SYGVQD (reference sequence). This CDR3 has 15 amino acids. The CDR3 sequence: CASSESREYTGELFF. CDR3 nucleotides: TGCGCCAGCAGTGAGTCGAGGGAATACACCGGGGAGCTGTTTTTT.

The chain carries TRBV2 and TRBJ1-1; weak D call: TRBD1 (6 bases). Germline V gene lookup returns CDR1 SNHLY and CDR2 FYNNEI. Trimming took off 6 bases at V and 3 bases at J, with 14 bases between the two ends. This CDR3 comprises 14 residues. The CDR3 coding sequence is TGTGCCAGCAGGAGACAGGTTTGTGACACTGAAGCTTTCTTT. This sequence encodes CASRRQVCDTEAFF.

This clone was found once. This chain uses TRBV9 with TRBJ1-2; no definite D call. V was shortened by 4 bases and J by 6 bases, with 13 bases between the two germline ends. This CDR3 region has 13 residues. CDR1 is SGDLS and CDR2 is YYNGEE in the germline V gene. This chain's CDR3 is CASSPLLRDGYTF. The CDR3 DNA reads as TGTGCCAGCAGCCCACTATTGAGAGATGGCTACACCTTC.

The rearrangement joins TRBV4-1 to TRBJ1-6; D not certain. Trimming pared 0 bases from V and 0 bases from J, leaving 15 bases between. The CDR3 consists of 19 residues. The V gene's germline CDR1 is MGHRA and CDR2 YSYEKL. The CDR3 DNA sequence: TGCGCCAGCAGCCAAGATTTCTCGACGGGAAGCTCCTATAATTCACCCCTCCACTTT. It specifies CASSQDFSTGSSYNSPLHF.

This rearrangement joins TRBV3-1 (or the pseudogene TRBV3-2) to TRBJ2-1; D perhaps matches TRBD1 (6 bases). The CDR3 covers 15 residues. Trimming cost V 9 bases and J 8 bases, with 23 bases left between them. Germline CDR1 and CDR2: LGHDT and YNNKEL (reference sequence). CDR3 sequence (DNA): TGTGCCAGTCAATCGGACTTTACAGGGTCCGATGAGCAGTTCTTC. The encoded protein is CASQSDFTGSDEQFF.